Below, 13 T cell receptor beta chains from the same sample are listed, as sequenced in a study of control samples from healthy donors and cancer patients. Measured with immunoSEQ multiplex PCR; TCRdb has only the in-frame clones, and not every one. The sample consists of 70,000 or so clones, 84% of them appearing once. The sample consisted of blood. These receptors all stem from a man aged 50 to 59 in good health.

The chain combines TRBV6-2 or TRBV6-3 with TRBJ1-1, with a weak D call TRBD1 (6 bases). Germline-derived CDR1 and CDR2 are MNHEY and SVGEGT. The ends were cut back, 4 bases at V and 6 bases at J, with 18 bases in the middle. CDR3 length: 15 residues. DNA of the CDR3: TGTGCCAGCAGTTCTAAATACAGGGTTGGGCCTGAAGCTTTCTTT. Protein sequence: CASSSKYRVGPEAFF.

V and J are TRBV30 and TRBJ1-5; possibly TRBD1 for D (5 bases). V dropped 0 bases and J dropped 4 bases, with 10 bases sitting between them. Germline CDR1 is GTSNPN and CDR2 is SVGIG (reference sequence). The CDR3 totals 14 residues. In nucleotides, the CDR3 is TGTGCCTGGAGTGTAGCTGGGGGGAATCAGCCCCAGCATTTT. Encoded protein: CAWSVAGGNQPQHF.

The chain recombines TRBV25-1 with TRBJ1-2, with unresolved D. In germline, CDR1 is MGHDK, CDR2 SYGVNS. The CDR3 loop spans 14 amino acids. V was trimmed by 1 base and J by 4 bases, leaving 10 bases between them. The CDR3 region has the DNA TGTGCCAGCAGTGAATTGCCACGGACCTATGGCTACACCTTC. It is translated as CASSELPRTYGYTF.

The chain has TRBV27 and TRBJ1-1; D is uncertain. The CDR3 length is 13 residues. Germline CDR1 MNHEY, CDR2 SMNVEV (reference sequence). V gave up 4 bases and J gave up 1 base, with 7 bases separating them. This chain's CDR3 is CASSSLGNTEAFF. In nucleotides, the CDR3 is TGTGCCAGCAGTTCATTGGGGAACACTGAAGCTTTCTTT.

The chain joins TRBV29-1 to TRBJ2-7; 8 positions match TRBD2. CDR3 length: 17 amino acids. V gave up 0 bases and J gave up 2 bases; unmatched junction bases: 12. Germline values: CDR1 SQVTM, CDR2 ANQGSEA. The CDR3 spells CSVEDQGFGRAPYEQYF. The CDR3 DNA is TGCAGCGTTGAAGATCAAGGGTTCGGGAGGGCCCCCTACGAGCAGTACTTC.

CDR3: CASSSSTSTDTQYF. Here the CDR3 DNA reads TGTGCCAGCAGCTCCAGTACTAGCACAGATACGCAGTATTTT. J is TRBJ2-3 and V is TRBV7-3; D ambiguous. The germline V gene encodes CDR1 SGHTA and CDR2 FQGTGA. Trimming removed 4 bases at V and 0 bases at J, with 8 bases between. The length of the CDR3 is 14 residues.

The V call is TRBV7-9, the J call TRBJ1-5, with 9 bases matching TRBD1. J was trimmed by 5 bases and V by 4 bases; bases with no gene match: 9. The CDR3 runs to 16 residues. Germline V gene data show CDR1 as SEHNR and CDR2 as FQNEAQ (reference sequence). CDR3 residues: CASSSIWGQGDQPQHF. The CDR3 DNA reads as TGTGCCAGCAGCTCTATCTGGGGACAGGGCGATCAGCCCCAGCATTTT.

This sequence joins TRBV7-9 and TRBJ1-1, with TRBD1 matching over 7 bases. Germline lookup yields CDR1 SEHNR and CDR2 FQNEAQ (reference sequence). V dropped 5 bases and J dropped 2; count of bases not matched to a gene: 8. The CDR3 spans 15 residues. CDR3 nucleotide sequence: TGTGCCAGCAGCCCCCAGGACAGGATTAACACTGAAGCTTTCTTT. This sequence encodes CASSPQDRINTEAFF.

This clone was detected once. The V gene is TRBV5-6, the J gene TRBJ2-5; D might be TRBD1 or TRBD2, each matching 5 bases. Germline lookup yields CDR1 SGHDT and CDR2 YYEEEE. The CDR3 runs to 17 residues. V lost 3 bases and J lost 0, with 18 bases in between. Written as DNA, the CDR3 is TGTGCCAGCAGCTGGTCCGGGACGCCACGGTACCAAGAGACCCAGTACTTC. Its protein is CASSWSGTPRYQETQYF.

The V gene is TRBV30, the J gene TRBJ1-1; TRBD1 aligns across 9 bases. Germline CDR1 GTSNPN, CDR2 SVGIG (reference sequence). CDR3 length equals 20 residues. J lost 0 bases, V lost 0 bases, and 17 bases had no gene match. CDR3 amino acids: CAWSVWGLTGGYHLNTEAFF. CDR3 in DNA: TGTGCCTGGAGTGTATGGGGGTTGACAGGGGGTTATCATCTGAACACTGAAGCTTTCTTT.

The table lists this clone with a count of one. The V call is TRBV30, the J call TRBJ2-7; D is possibly TRBD1 (6 bases). Trimming removed 3 bases at V and 6 bases at J, with 24 bases between. CDR1 GTSNPN and CDR2 SVGIG come from the germline V gene (reference sequence). The CDR3 sequence is 16 residues long. In DNA, the CDR3 is TGTGCCTGGAGCCAAGCCGGGCGGCAGGGGAGAGGCGAGCAGTACTTC. Protein sequence: CAWSQAGRQGRGEQYF.

The gene calls are TRBV30 and TRBJ1-1; no definite D call. V was clipped by 5 bases and J by 0 bases, with 4 bases between them. The CDR3 covers 11 residues. Germline V gene lookup returns CDR1 GTSNPN and CDR2 SVGIG (reference sequence). The DNA for the CDR3 is TGTGCCTGGGCCCTGAACACTGAAGCTTTCTTT. As protein: CAWALNTEAFF.

The V call is TRBV9, the J call TRBJ2-3; no firm D call. The V end was cut by 2 bases, the J end by 2 bases, with 12 bases between. CDR3 size: 15 residues. Germline V gene lookup returns CDR1 SGDLS and CDR2 YYNGEE. Written as DNA, the CDR3 is TGTGCCAGCAGCGTTCGAACGGCATCCACAGATACGCAGTATTTT. Protein sequence: CASSVRTASTDTQYF.